This T cell receptor (beta chain) appears in the sequencing data of a study of tumor and adjacent non-tumor tissue in lung cancer. Study-level results: Tumor repertoires had a smaller top 100 clone share than normal lung. Shorter survival was associated with higher TCR diversity in tumors. TCR diversity was significantly greater in tumor than normal lung tissue.

The CDR3 spans 16 residues. RNA was extracted from bulk tissue without any cell sorting. This clonotype was recorded once. No antigen is known for it. The junction does not match germline at one end; this may be a read error. A modified ARM-PCR protocol with three rounds of nested PCR amplified TCRbeta. TCRdb recomputed calls from the multiplex PCR reads with MiXCR, one row per CDR3 protein. Of more than 85,000 distinct CDR3 sequences listed, over 75% are singletons. The clonotype comes from a man aged 70-80 years with non-small cell lung cancer. The chain combines TRBV12-3 or TRBV12-4 with TRBJ1-6, with 7 bases identical to TRBD1. Sequencing used lung tumor tissue. The CDR3 sequence is CVSTSGIGGYNSPFHF. The CDR3 DNA sequence: TGTGTCAGTACCTCCGGGATAGGGGGCTATAATTCACCCTTCCACTTT.